Each of the 20 T cell receptor beta chains below was sequenced from the same sample in a study of T cells in Graves' hyperthyroidism and ophthalmopathy. Amplified regions were TCR beta CDR3 sequences from RNA transcripts. When the TCR CDR3 underwent first-round RT-PCR, the HTBI primer set was used. Via MiXCR, TCRdb re-called the multiplex PCR reads, giving one row per CDR3 protein. The sample has hundreds of thousands of distinct CDR3 sequences, 16% seen once. Sequencing was done on a sample of blood. Receptors were obtained from a young woman with Graves' hyperthyroidism.

This clonotype was seen a few times. The chain links TRBV20-1 to TRBJ2-1; D possibly corresponds to TRBD1 (6 bases). V was cut by 1 base and J by 9 bases, with 16 bases left in between. Germline V gene lookup returns CDR1 DFQATT and CDR2 SNEGSKA (reference sequence). CDR3 length equals 14 residues. DNA for the CDR3: TGCAGTGCTAGAGCCTTGGGGGCGCGGGCTGAGCAGTTCTTC. Protein product: CSARALGARAEQFF.

This clonotype was seen many times. This chain links TRBV5-5 with TRBJ2-3, with D perhaps TRBD1 (5 bases). Per the germline V gene, CDR1 is SGHKS and CDR2 is YYEKEE (reference sequence). The CDR3 sequence is 14 residues long. The V and J ends lost 0 bases and 8 bases respectively, with 13 bases between them. The CDR3 coding sequence is TGTGCCAGCAGCTTGGCGGCGGCCCAGGGTACGCAGTATTTT. Translation gives CASSLAAAQGTQYF.

This clonotype was seen many times. V usage is TRBV7-8 and J usage is TRBJ2-7, with unresolved D. The V end was cut by 5 bases, the J end by 0 bases, with 14 bases between. There are 15 residues in the CDR3. Germline lookup yields CDR1 SGHVS and CDR2 FQNEAQ. CDR3: CASSAGTRSSYEQYF. The CDR3 DNA sequence: TGTGCCAGCAGCGCTGGCACTCGGAGCTCCTACGAGCAGTACTTC.

There are many counts of this clonotype. The chain is built from TRBV6-6 and TRBJ2-7; perhaps TRBD1 as D (6 bases). The CDR3 length is 12 residues. Trimming stripped 4 bases from V and 5 bases from J, with 9 bases between. The germline V gene has CDR1 MNHNY and CDR2 SVGAGI (reference sequence). CDR3 sequence: CASSSDSDEQYF. The CDR3 DNA reads as TGTGCCAGCAGTTCGGACAGTGACGAGCAGTACTTC.

The rearrangement links TRBV12-3 or TRBV12-4 to TRBJ1-6; 7 bases line up with TRBD1. The V gene end was trimmed by 8 bases and the J gene end by 5 bases; junction bases not matched to a gene: 9. The CDR3 extends over 15 amino acids. CDR3 protein: CASRPSGQNNSPLHF. The DNA of the CDR3 is TGTGCCAGCCGACCTTCGGGACAGAATAATTCACCCCTCCACTTT.

This rearrangement joins TRBV7-9 to TRBJ2-3, with D perhaps matching TRBD1 (6 bases). CDR1 and CDR2 from the germline V gene are SEHNR and FQNEAQ (reference sequence). V was pared by 1 base and J by 2 bases, with 16 bases between. There are 17 residues in the CDR3. The CDR3 here is CASSLGMTGAYTDTQYF. The CDR3 DNA follows: TGTGCCAGCAGCTTAGGAATGACAGGAGCCTACACAGATACGCAGTATTTT.

On this clonotype: This clone may be a read error of a much larger clone one base away. V gene TRBV11-3 combines with J gene TRBJ1-1; D is ambiguous. The CDR3 is 15 amino acids. V was shortened by 1 base and J by 1 base, with 10 bases between the two germline ends. The V gene's germline CDR1 is SGHNT and CDR2 YENEEA. The CDR3 reads CASSLVHLTNTEAFF. DNA for the CDR3: TGTGCCAGCAGCTTAGTCCACCTAACGAACACTGAAGCTTTCTTT.

This clonotype was recorded at least ten times. The chain employs TRBV7-2 and TRBJ2-5; weak D call: TRBD1 (6 bases). The CDR3 runs 13 residues. V was shortened by 4 bases and J by 7 bases, with 13 bases between the two germline ends. Per the germline V gene, CDR1 is SGHTA and CDR2 is FQGNSA. The CDR3 is CASSSQGTGTQYF. The CDR3, as DNA: TGTGCCAGCAGCTCACAGGGAACGGGGACCCAGTACTTC.

The V and J genes are TRBV6-1 and TRBJ1-5; 11 nucleotides match TRBD1. Losses at the gene ends were 2 bases for V and 6 bases for J; bases not matched to a gene: 9. The CDR3 sequence is 17 residues long. Germline CDR1 is MNHNS and CDR2 is SASEGT. The CDR3 nucleotides read TGTGCCAGCAGTGAATCCGGGACAGGGGGATTGGGTCAGCCCCAGCATTTT. This gives the protein CASSESGTGGLGQPQHF.

This clonotype was observed a few times. The chain employs TRBV6-1 and TRBJ1-1, with a weak D call TRBD1 (5 bases). The CDR3 runs to 14 residues. The V gene lost 1 base and the J gene lost 5 bases, with 11 bases spanning the gap. Germline V gene lookup returns CDR1 MNHNS and CDR2 SASEGT. CDR3 sequence reads: CASSEVRGGTEAFF. CDR3 nucleotides: TGTGCCAGCAGTGAAGTTCGGGGCGGAACTGAAGCTTTCTTT.

This clonotype was seen many times. The rearrangement uses TRBV11-3 and TRBJ1-6, with D possibly being TRBD1 (6 bases). Germline V CDR1 and CDR2: SGHNT, YENEEA. The CDR3 runs 15 residues. Between the trimmed V and J ends, which lost 5 bases and 9 bases, there was a span of 17 bases. CDR3 bases: TGTGCCAGCAGCCGTCTTCAGGGGATGGGTTCACCCCTCCACTTT. It yields the protein CASSRLQGMGSPLHF. The full variable domain, in which reference TRBV11-3 and TRBJ1-6 provide the parts outside the CDR3, is EAGVVQSPRYKIIEKKQPVAFWCNPISGHNTLYWYLQNLGQGPELLIRYENEEAVDDSQLPKDRFSAERLKGVDSTLKIQPAELGDSAVYLCASSRLQGMGSPLHFGNGTRLTVT.

This clonotype was seen at least ten times. The chain is built from TRBV30 and TRBJ1-4; perhaps TRBD1 as D (5 bases). The CDR3 has 18 residues. CDR1 is GTSNPN, CDR2 SVGIG, per germline (reference sequence). CDR3 in amino acids: CVTPRGEPKDATNEKLFF. The DNA of the CDR3 is TGTGTCACCCCGCGGGGGGAGCCGAAAGATGCAACTAATGAAAAACTGTTTTTT. Using reference TRBV30 and TRBJ1-4 for the parts outside the CDR3, the full variable domain is SQTIHQWPATLVQPVGSPLSLECTVEGTSNPNLYWYRQAAGRGLQLLFYSVGIGQISSEVPQNLSASRPQDRQFILSSKKLLLSDSGFYLCVTPRGEPKDATNEKLFFGSGTQLSVL.

The sample holds a few counts of this clonotype. The J gene is TRBJ2-7, the V gene TRBV18, with D perhaps given as TRBD1 or TRBD2 (5 bases each). The CDR3 spans 14 residues. Trimming left V 6 bases short and J 6 bases short, with 18 bases between. The germline V gene has CDR1 KGHSH and CDR2 LQKENI. CDR3 region: CASSPDLLGTEQYF. The CDR3 DNA reads TGTGCCAGCTCCCCCGATCTCCTGGGGACCGAGCAGTACTTC.

This clonotype was counted between two and nine times. The chain couples TRBV6-1 to TRBJ1-1; D is unresolved. V was trimmed by 5 bases and J by 3 bases, leaving 13 bases between them. From germline, CDR1 is MNHNS and CDR2 SASEGT. The CDR3 length is 14 residues. The CDR3 region is CASSSPRLDTEAFF. The DNA of the CDR3 is TGTGCCAGCAGTTCGCCGAGATTAGACACTGAAGCTTTCTTT.

The CDR3 nucleotides read TGCAGTGCTGAGCCCCGACGCTATGGCTACACCTTC. Translation: CSAEPRRYGYTF. The chain links TRBV20-1 to TRBJ1-2; D is uncertain. Trimming stripped 5 bases from V and 4 bases from J, with 11 bases between. Germline V lookup: CDR1 DFQATT, CDR2 SNEGSKA (reference sequence). The CDR3 is 12 amino acids.

The chain recombines TRBV14 with TRBJ2-2; the match to TRBD1 covers 10 bases. In germline, CDR1 is SGHDN, CDR2 FVKESK. CDR3 length equals 15 residues. V lost 6 bases and J lost 5; bases outside the gene matches: 6. CDR3 in DNA: TGTGCCAGCAGGTTGGGACAGGGGAGAACCGGGGAGCTGTTTTTT. This sequence encodes CASRLGQGRTGELFF.

The table lists this clonotype with many counts. The chain combines TRBV12-3 or TRBV12-4 with TRBJ1-2, with D unclear. The CDR3 covers 15 residues. Trimming pared 5 bases from V and 4 bases from J, leaving 17 bases between. For the CDR3, the DNA is TGTGCCAGCAGTACCATCGGTGGTTGGGGCTATGGCTACACCTTC. As protein: CASSTIGGWGYGYTF.

This clonotype was found many times. V is TRBV13 and J is TRBJ2-3; 8 nucleotides line up with TRBD2. This CDR3 spans 17 amino acids. Germline V gene lookup returns CDR1 PRHDT and CDR2 FYEKMQ (reference sequence). V shed 4 bases, J shed 2 bases, and the junction held 11 bases outside the gene matches. In DNA, the CDR3 is TGTGCCAGCAGCTCCCCCCCGAGCGGGGGAGACACAGATACGCAGTATTTT. Its translation: CASSSPPSGGDTDTQYF.

This clonotype was seen ten or more times. The chain has TRBV28 and TRBJ2-1; TRBD1 aligns across 8 bases. Trimming at V came to 4 bases and at J to 2 bases, leaving 4 bases not matched to a gene. This CDR3 is built from 15 residues. Germline CDR1 and CDR2: MDHEN and SYDVKM. The CDR3 DNA follows: TGTGCCAGCAGTTCGACAGGGGTTGCCTACAATGAGCAGTTCTTC. Translated, it gives CASSSTGVAYNEQFF.

This clonotype has ten or more counts. The CDR3 region has the DNA TGTGCCAGCAGCAAATACACAGGGGGGAGTGGCTACACCTTC. This gives the protein CASSKYTGGSGYTF. The gene calls are TRBV11-2 and TRBJ1-2, with 8 bases fitting TRBD1. Germline CDR1 and CDR2: SGHAT and FQNNGV. This CDR3 is built from 14 residues. Trimming removed 5 bases from V and 7 bases from J; junction bases left unmatched: 9.